Included here is one TCR beta chain sequence, with context. The sample comes from a study of T cell changes during pregnancy in multiple sclerosis. This table comes from immunoSEQ multiplex PCR, and its TCRdb copy is limited to in-frame clones, with some not included. The table shows around 30,000 clones, with roughly 90% occurring only once. The CDR3 is made up of 16 amino acids. The junction had 8 bases not matched to a gene; V was cut back by 0 bases and J by 6 bases. Looked up from germline, CDR1 is PRHDT and CDR2 is FYEKMQ (reference sequence). The receptor comes from a female donor with multiple sclerosis, enrolled in a pregnancy study. This chain links TRBV13 with TRBJ2-1, with 7 bases identical to TRBD2. The input for sequencing was CD8+ T cells from peripheral blood mononuclear cells, taken in the first trimester of pregnancy. CDR3 sequence: CASSLGREIQINEQFF. For the CDR3, the DNA is TGTGCCAGCAGCTTAGGGCGGGAGATACAAATCAATGAGCAGTTCTTC.